This section outlines one T cell receptor (beta chain) sequence together with its context. Its target is unknown. Trimming left V 0 bases short and J 4 bases short, with 15 bases between. The CDR3 sequence is 16 residues long. The germline V gene encodes CDR1 SNHLY and CDR2 FYNNEI. This record belongs to a study of OX40 agonist ivuxolimab in advanced cancers. The wider study: The patients received agonistic anti-OX40 (CD134) antibody ivuxolimab.

Study results and caveats: Expanded clones belonging to CD8+ T cells outnumbered, on average, those of CD4+. At 0.1 to 3.0 mg/kg, clonal expansion of CD4+ and CD8+ blood T cells had occurred by week 6. Among the lowest peripheral clonal expansion occurred in 0.1-3.0 mg/kg partial responders.

Generated by immunoSEQ multiplex PCR, the TCRdb table keeps only in-frame clones and is missing some. In the table there are around 21,000 clones, roughly 80% of which are singletons. The receptor's source is an adult with an advanced solid tumor such as melanoma, head and neck, liver or kidney cancer. The material was CD4+ or CD8+ T cells sorted from blood, obtained in a trial of the OX40 agonist ivuxolimab. This chain uses TRBV2 with TRBJ1-2; D possibly corresponds to TRBD1 (5 bases). CDR3 protein: CASSEAGAAMAYGYTF. The CDR3 DNA is TGTGCCAGCAGTGAAGCAGGGGCCGCGATGGCCTATGGCTACACCTTC.